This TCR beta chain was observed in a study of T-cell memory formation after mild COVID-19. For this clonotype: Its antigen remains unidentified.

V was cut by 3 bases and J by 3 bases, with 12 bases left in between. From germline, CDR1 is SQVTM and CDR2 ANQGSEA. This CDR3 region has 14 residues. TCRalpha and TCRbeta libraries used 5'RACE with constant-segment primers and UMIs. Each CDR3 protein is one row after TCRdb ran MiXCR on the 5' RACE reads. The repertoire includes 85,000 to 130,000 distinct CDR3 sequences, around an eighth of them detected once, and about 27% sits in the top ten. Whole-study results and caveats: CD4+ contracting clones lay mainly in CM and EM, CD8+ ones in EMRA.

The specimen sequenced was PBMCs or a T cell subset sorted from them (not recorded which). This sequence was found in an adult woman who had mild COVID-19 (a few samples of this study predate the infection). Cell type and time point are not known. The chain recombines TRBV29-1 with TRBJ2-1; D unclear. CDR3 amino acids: CSVEDHGIYNEQFF. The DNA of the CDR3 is TGCAGCGTTGAGGACCATGGGATCTACAATGAGCAGTTCTTC.